These 9 T cell receptor beta chains were sequenced from one sample in a study of T and B cells in COVID-19 patients. From blood, about 240-550 ng of genomic DNA served as TRB template. Multiplex PCR with BIOMED2 TRB-A/B primer pools amplified TRB rearrangements. One entry per CDR3 protein results from TCRdb running MiXCR on the multiplex PCR reads. In the table there are 9,900 or so distinct CDR3 sequences, 25% to 30% of which are singletons. The sample consisted of blood. The receptor set was obtained from a human donor who had recovered from COVID-19.

This chain uses TRBV6-1 with TRBJ1-5; 7 nucleotides align to TRBD1. The junction had 5 bases not matched to a gene; V was cut back by 6 bases and J by 6 bases. Germline V gives CDR1 MNHNS, CDR2 SASEGT. The CDR3 has 13 amino acids. This chain's CDR3 is CASSTTGSQPQHF. CDR3 in DNA: TGTGCCAGCAGCACGACAGGGAGTCAGCCCCAGCATTTT.

Within the sample, this clonotype is medium-sized. The chain employs TRBV19 and TRBJ2-4, with TRBD1 as a possible D gene (6 bases). With 1 base removed from V and 9 bases from J, the gap between germline ends came to 13 bases. This CDR3 has 14 amino acids. CDR1 is LNHDA, CDR2 SQIVND, per germline (reference sequence). CDR3 nucleotides: TGTGCCAGTAGTATAGGAGACAGGCCCAGCATTCAGTACTTC. It is translated as CASSIGDRPSIQYF.

This clonotype was seen a few times. The V gene is TRBV7-6, the J gene TRBJ2-6, with 9 bases matching TRBD2. The V gene's germline CDR1 is SGHVS and CDR2 FNYEAQ. The CDR3 length is 18 residues. The V and J ends lost 4 bases and 1 base, in that order; junction bases with no gene match: 8. The CDR3 sequence is CASSSLEAGGSGANVLTF. In DNA form, the CDR3 reads TGTGCCAGCAGCTCCCTAGAAGCGGGAGGTTCTGGGGCCAACGTCCTGACTTTC.

This chain uses TRBV27 with TRBJ2-7; D might be TRBD2 (7 bases). CDR1 MNHEY and CDR2 SMNVEV come from the germline V gene (reference sequence). The CDR3 is made up of 16 amino acids. With 5 bases removed from V and 2 bases from J, the gap between germline ends came to 19 bases. The CDR3 DNA follows: TGTGCCAGCAGTCGAGGGGGGGCCTTTAGAGCCTACGAGCAGTACTTC. It specifies CASSRGGAFRAYEQYF.

The chain carries TRBV19 and TRBJ2-3, with unresolved D. The CDR3 covers 16 residues. The V end lost 9 bases, the J end lost 3 bases, and 22 bases lay between the germline ends. Germline CDR1 reads LNHDA; CDR2 reads SQIVND (reference sequence). In DNA, the CDR3 is TGTGCCAGCAGCTCATACGACGAGGCGAAGACAGATACGCAGTATTTT. Translating it yields CASSSYDEAKTDTQYF.

The rearrangement uses TRBV5-1 and TRBJ2-3; D is perhaps TRBD2 (7 bases). CDR3 length: 16 residues. Germline V gene data show CDR1 as SGHRS and CDR2 as YFSETQ. Between the trimmed V and J ends, which lost 4 bases and 4 bases, there was a span of 19 bases. CDR3 sequence: CASSPEGGGRADTQYF. As DNA, the CDR3 is TGCGCCAGCAGCCCCGAAGGGGGGGGGCGAGCAGATACGCAGTATTTT.

This clonotype was observed a handful of times. This chain uses TRBV7-6 with TRBJ1-4; D gene ambiguous. Deletions cut 6 bases from V and 3 bases from J, with 5 bases between. Germline CDR1 reads SGHVS; CDR2 reads FNYEAQ. This CDR3 region has 12 residues. The CDR3 DNA sequence: TGTGCCAGCAGTAGACCTAATGAAAAACTGTTTTTT. Translation gives CASSRPNEKLFF.

Within the sample, this clonotype is medium-sized (0.01 to 0.1%). CDR3: CASKDPMNTEAFF. DNA for the CDR3: TGTGCCAGCAAGGACCCCATGAACACTGAAGCTTTCTTT. The chain joins TRBV27 to TRBJ1-1; no reliable D call. Germline assignment: CDR1 MNHEY and CDR2 SMNVEV (reference sequence). CDR3 length: 13 amino acids. V was trimmed by 7 bases and J by 0 bases, leaving 9 bases between them.

The CDR3 region has the DNA TGTGCCAGCAGTTTTGGGGATACTAGCGGGGGGGCAAGAGCAGATACGCAGTATTTT. Its protein is CASSFGDTSGGARADTQYF. The V call is TRBV27, the J call TRBJ2-3, with TRBD2 matching 13 bases. The CDR3 is 19 amino acids. V dropped 3 bases and J dropped 4; count of bases not matched to a gene: 13. The V gene's germline CDR1 is MNHEY and CDR2 SMNVEV (reference sequence).